The present T cell receptor beta chain was sequenced within a study of blood T cell repertoires in COVID-19. Study-level background: The United States, Italy and Spain supplied acute and convalescent COVID-19 samples. Sources were T cells, B-cell-depleted T cells, or PBMCs; the material itself was cDNA or gDNA.

The germline CDR1 and CDR2 sequences are LNHDA and SQIVND (reference sequence). The CDR3 loop spans 16 amino acids. Trimming removed 9 bases from V and 1 base from J, with 19 bases in between. Some clones are missing from TCRdb's copy, which holds only in-frame ones; the method was immunoSEQ multiplex PCR. The table includes roughly 150,000 clones, approximately 80% detected once. The chain recombines TRBV19 with TRBJ1-5; perhaps TRBD1 as D (6 bases). Sequencing input: peripheral blood. This receptor was identified in a woman of 80 years or more with acute or convalescent COVID-19. CDR3 nucleotides: TGTGCCAGCAAGATCCGTACAGGGACGAGCAATCAGCCCCAGCATTTT. Translating it yields CASKIRTGTSNQPQHF.